The 8 T cell receptor beta chains reported below all come from one sample, sequenced in a study of blood T cell repertoires in COVID-19. Clones were read by immunoSEQ multiplex PCR, and TCRdb kept only the in-frame ones, dropping some. The sample contains fewer than 200,000 clones, more than 80% of which appear only once. Source material: peripheral blood. These receptors were taken from a man between 45 and 60 years old with acute or convalescent COVID-19.

The J gene is TRBJ2-1, the V gene TRBV10-1, with D perhaps TRBD2 (5 bases). The CDR3 sequence is 15 residues long. The V and J ends lost 7 bases and 0 bases respectively, with 13 bases between them. The V gene's germline CDR1 is WNHNN and CDR2 SYGVQD (reference sequence). For the CDR3, the DNA is TGCGCCAGCAAGGTACAGCGGAGCTCCTACAATGAGCAGTTCTTC. Translation: CASKVQRSSYNEQFF.

This sequence joins TRBV2 and TRBJ2-7; the match to TRBD1 covers 9 bases. There are 13 residues in the CDR3. CDR1 SNHLY and CDR2 FYNNEI come from the germline V gene. Germline trimming cut 4 bases from V and 5 bases from J; bases unmatched to any gene: 3. Here the CDR3 reads CASSVGQGNEQYV. The CDR3 coding sequence is TGTGCCAGCAGTGTAGGACAGGGGAACGAGCAGTACGTC.

A few counts support this clone. The chain recombines TRBV4-2 with TRBJ2-2; TRBD2 agrees at 8 bases. Germline CDR1 is LGHNA and CDR2 is YNFKEQ. V gave up 4 bases and J gave up 7 bases; unmatched junction bases: 11. This CDR3 has 16 amino acids. The CDR3 nucleotides read TGTGCCAGCAGCCCCGACCCAGCGGGGGCTCTCGGGGAGCTGTTTTTT. It is translated as CASSPDPAGALGELFF.

The table lists this clone with a count of one. The rearrangement uses TRBV27 and TRBJ2-7; 11 bases fit TRBD2. The CDR3 contains 14 residues. With 5 bases clipped from V and 5 bases from J, the junction kept 5 bases outside the gene matches. CDR1 and CDR2 from the germline V gene are MNHEY and SMNVEV (reference sequence). The CDR3 loop is CASSILAGVDEQYF. Written as DNA, the CDR3 is TGTGCCAGCAGTATACTAGCGGGGGTGGACGAGCAGTACTTC.

The V call is TRBV3-1 (or the pseudogene TRBV3-2), the J call TRBJ2-7; 9 nucleotides match TRBD1. The CDR3 is 14 amino acids. Per the germline V gene, CDR1 is LGHDT and CDR2 is YNNKEL (reference sequence). Trimming removed 4 bases from V and 7 bases from J; junction bases left unmatched: 8. This CDR3 is CASSPGQGSGEQYF. DNA of the CDR3: TGTGCCAGCAGCCCGGGACAGGGATCGGGGGAGCAGTACTTC.

The V gene is TRBV11-2, the J gene TRBJ2-5, with 9 bases matching TRBD1. Germline lookup yields CDR1 SGHAT and CDR2 FQNNGV. The CDR3 sequence is 15 residues long. J lost 2 bases, V lost 3 bases, and 4 bases had no gene match. The CDR3 is CASSFWGQGQETQYF. CDR3 sequence (DNA): TGTGCCAGCAGCTTCTGGGGACAGGGACAAGAGACCCAGTACTTC.

The gene calls are TRBV9 and TRBJ1-1, with a weak D call TRBD1 (6 bases). V was trimmed by 0 bases and J by 0 bases, leaving 9 bases between them. Germline CDR1 and CDR2: SGDLS and YYNGEE. The CDR3 totals 15 residues. Here the CDR3 DNA reads TGTGCCAGCAGCGTAGATGCAGGGGTGAACACTGAAGCTTTCTTT. This codes for CASSVDAGVNTEAFF.

Only one count was recorded for this clone. This chain links TRBV29-1 with TRBJ2-3; 10 nucleotides line up with TRBD2. The V gene's germline CDR1 is SQVTM and CDR2 ANQGSEA. This CDR3 is built from 12 residues. After removal of 7 bases from V and 6 bases from J, the junction contained 4 bases not matched to a gene. The DNA for the CDR3 is TGCAGCGCCCTAGCGGGAGCGGATACGCAGTATTTT. It codes for CSALAGADTQYF.